These 12 T cell receptor beta chains were all obtained from the same sample, sequenced in a study of cytomegalovirus exposure and HLA in healthy donors. Profiled with immunoSEQ multiplex PCR; TCRdb holds only in-frame clones, not every one. The table includes roughly 150,000 clones, roughly 91% detected once. Material for sequencing was PBMCs. The receptors come from a woman aged 18-29 years in good health and CMV-seropositive.

The chain uses TRBV6-1 and TRBJ1-4; no clear D gene. Trimming removed 4 bases at V and 4 bases at J, with 7 bases between. This CDR3 comprises 13 residues. Per the germline V gene, CDR1 is MNHNS and CDR2 is SASEGT. DNA of the CDR3: TGTGCCAGCAGTGTTTTTATTAATGAAAAACTGTTTTTT. Residues: CASSVFINEKLFF.

This rearrangement joins TRBV6-5 to TRBJ1-2; D is uncertain. The ends were cut back, 2 bases at V and 2 bases at J, with 9 bases in the middle. The CDR3 covers 14 residues. The germline CDR1 and CDR2 sequences are MNHEY and SVGAGI. The CDR3 loop reads CASSYAGGNYGYTF. CDR3 nucleotides: TGTGCCAGCAGTTACGCCGGCGGGAACTATGGCTACACCTTC.

The chain has TRBV30 and TRBJ1-4; 11 bases are a match to TRBD1. The J segment lost 7 bases and the V segment lost 7 bases, leaving 17 bases of the junction unmatched. Germline CDR1 reads GTSNPN; CDR2 reads SVGIG (reference sequence). The CDR3 sequence is 17 residues long. The CDR3 bases are TGTGCCTTCACCCCGGACAGGGGGCGACGATTGGGTGAAAAACTGTTTTTT. It encodes CAFTPDRGRRLGEKLFF.

This clone was observed a handful of times. The J gene is TRBJ1-1, the V gene TRBV2, with 11 positions matching TRBD1. CDR3 length equals 15 residues. Per germline, CDR1 SNHLY and CDR2 FYNNEI. V lost 5 bases and J lost 0; bases outside the gene matches: 2. The CDR3 here is CASSPGQGVNTEAFF. CDR3 bases: TGTGCCAGCAGTCCGGGACAGGGGGTGAACACTGAAGCTTTCTTT.

This rearrangement joins TRBV19 to TRBJ1-5; TRBD1 agrees at 7 bases. This CDR3 is built from 14 residues. V gave up 5 bases and J gave up 6 bases; unmatched junction bases: 7. Germline-derived CDR1 and CDR2 are LNHDA and SQIVND (reference sequence). For the CDR3, the DNA is TGTGCCAGTAGTGAGGGGGCGCGGGTTCAGCCCCAGCATTTT. This translates into CASSEGARVQPQHF.

V is TRBV7-2 and J is TRBJ2-5; D perhaps matches TRBD1 (5 bases). V was shortened by 1 base and J by 2 bases, with 14 bases between the two germline ends. The CDR3 is made up of 16 amino acids. The V gene's germline CDR1 is SGHTA and CDR2 FQGNSA. CDR3 DNA sequence: TGTGCCAGCAGCTTAGGGGCAGACAGTCTTCAAGAGACCCAGTACTTC. Translation gives CASSLGADSLQETQYF. Full variable domain (outside the CDR3, taken from reference TRBV7-2 and TRBJ2-5): GAGVSQSPSNKVTEKGKDVELRCDPISGHTALYWYRQSLGQGLEFLIYFQGNSAPDKSGLPSDRFSAERTGGSVSTLTIQRTQQEDSAVYLCASSLGADSLQETQYFGPGTRLLVL.

This chain joins TRBV6-4 and TRBJ2-3; 8 bases line up with TRBD1. The germline V gene has CDR1 MRHNA and CDR2 SNTAGT. The CDR3 loop spans 16 amino acids. Losses at the gene ends were 4 bases for V and 1 base for J; bases not matched to a gene: 7. The CDR3 coding sequence is TGTGCCAGCAGTGCAGGACAGGGATCGGGCACAGATACGCAGTATTTT. Translation: CASSAGQGSGTDTQYF.

The rearrangement joins TRBV29-1 to TRBJ1-1; 8 bases align to TRBD1. Trimming removed 3 bases from V and 0 bases from J; junction bases left unmatched: 3. Germline CDR1 and CDR2: SQVTM and ANQGSEA. This CDR3 has 14 residues. This chain's CDR3 is CSVDRGLMNTEAFF. CDR3 in DNA: TGCAGCGTTGACAGGGGGCTAATGAACACTGAAGCTTTCTTT.

As regards this clone: The germline gene is not matched at one end of the junction; a read error may be the cause. The genes are TRBV11-3 and TRBJ2-5; D perhaps matches TRBD2 (5 bases). The CDR3 is made up of 13 amino acids. Germline lookup yields CDR1 SGHNT and CDR2 YENEEA. CDR3 sequence: CASSSASKEAQYF. The CDR3 DNA reads as TGTGCCAGCAGCTCCGCTAGCAAAGAGGCCCAGTACTTC.

The chain recombines TRBV5-6 with TRBJ2-1, with 12 bases that match TRBD2. The CDR3 loop spans 14 amino acids. J lost 7 bases, V lost 2 bases, and 1 base had no gene match. Germline CDR1 SGHDT, CDR2 YYEEEE. The CDR3 loop is CASSLTSGRNEQFF. DNA of the CDR3: TGTGCCAGCAGCTTAACTAGCGGGAGGAATGAGCAGTTCTTC.

This rearrangement joins TRBV25-1 to TRBJ2-2; TRBD2 matches at 14 bases. The CDR3 is made up of 18 amino acids. Germline V CDR1 and CDR2: MGHDK, SYGVNS. Losses at the gene ends were 4 bases for V and 7 bases for J; bases not matched to a gene: 11. CDR3 loop: CASSVSPGLAGVNGELFF. Here the CDR3 DNA reads TGTGCCAGCAGTGTTTCCCCGGGACTAGCGGGAGTAAACGGGGAGCTGTTTTTT.

This clone has a count of ten or more. This chain connects TRBV30 to TRBJ1-1; TRBD1 aligns across 8 bases. The CDR3 is 15 amino acids. The V gene's germline CDR1 is GTSNPN and CDR2 SVGIG (reference sequence). Trimming at V came to 3 bases and at J to 5 bases, leaving 11 bases not matched to a gene. The CDR3 DNA sequence: TGTGCCTGGAGGATACCGGGACAGGTTTTTACTGAAGCTTTCTTT. Translating gives CAWRIPGQVFTEAFF.